This T cell receptor beta chain was found in a study of cytomegalovirus exposure and HLA in healthy donors. Germline CDR1 KGHSH, CDR2 LQKENI. This CDR3 region has 15 residues. Trimming took 4 bases from V and 5 from J, leaving 17 bases between them. Generated by immunoSEQ multiplex PCR, the TCRdb table keeps only in-frame clones and is missing some. This sample has 150,000 or so clones, with approximately 94% found just once. This TCR came from a man aged 18 to 30 in good health and CMV-seropositive. The V call is TRBV18, the J call TRBJ2-5, with D possibly TRBD2 on 7 matching bases. Sequenced: PBMCs. The CDR3 loop reads CASSLPWGGHETQYF. The CDR3 nucleotides are TGTGCCAGCTCACTCCCGTGGGGGGGGCACGAGACCCAGTACTTC.